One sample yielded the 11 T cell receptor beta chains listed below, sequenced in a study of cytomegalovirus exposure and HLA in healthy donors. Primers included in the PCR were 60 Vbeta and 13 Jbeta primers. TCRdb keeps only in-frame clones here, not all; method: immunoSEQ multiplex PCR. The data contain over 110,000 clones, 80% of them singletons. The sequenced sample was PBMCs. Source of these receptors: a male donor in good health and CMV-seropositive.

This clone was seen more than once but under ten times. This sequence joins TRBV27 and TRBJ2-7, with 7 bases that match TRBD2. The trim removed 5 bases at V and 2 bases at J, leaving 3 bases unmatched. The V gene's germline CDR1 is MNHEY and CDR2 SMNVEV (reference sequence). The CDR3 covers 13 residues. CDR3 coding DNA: TGTGCCAGCAGTAAAGGACTAGCCTACGAGCAGTACTTC. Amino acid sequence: CASSKGLAYEQYF.

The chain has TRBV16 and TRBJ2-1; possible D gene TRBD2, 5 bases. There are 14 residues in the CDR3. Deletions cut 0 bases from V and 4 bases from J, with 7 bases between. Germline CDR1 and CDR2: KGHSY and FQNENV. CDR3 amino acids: CASSQSSGYNEQFF. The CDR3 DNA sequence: TGTGCCAGCAGCCAATCCTCGGGGTACAATGAGCAGTTCTTC.

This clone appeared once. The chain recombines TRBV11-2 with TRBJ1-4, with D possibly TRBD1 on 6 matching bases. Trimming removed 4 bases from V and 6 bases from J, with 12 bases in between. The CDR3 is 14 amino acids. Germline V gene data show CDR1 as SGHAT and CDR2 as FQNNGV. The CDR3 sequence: CASSSGAEDEKLFF. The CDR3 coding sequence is TGTGCCAGCAGCTCAGGGGCGGAGGATGAAAAACTGTTTTTT.

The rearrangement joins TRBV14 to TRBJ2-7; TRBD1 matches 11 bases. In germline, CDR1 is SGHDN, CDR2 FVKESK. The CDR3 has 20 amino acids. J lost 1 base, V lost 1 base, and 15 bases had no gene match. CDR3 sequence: CASSQGIGGTGGLESYEQYF. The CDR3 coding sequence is TGTGCCAGCAGCCAAGGGATTGGTGGGACAGGGGGGCTAGAGTCCTACGAGCAGTACTTC.

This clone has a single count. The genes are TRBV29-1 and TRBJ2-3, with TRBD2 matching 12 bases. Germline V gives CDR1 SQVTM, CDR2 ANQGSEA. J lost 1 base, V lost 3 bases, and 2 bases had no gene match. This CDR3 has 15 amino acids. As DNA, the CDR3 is TGCAGCGTTGACAGACTAGCGGGAGGCACAGATACGCAGTATTTT. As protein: CSVDRLAGGTDTQYF.

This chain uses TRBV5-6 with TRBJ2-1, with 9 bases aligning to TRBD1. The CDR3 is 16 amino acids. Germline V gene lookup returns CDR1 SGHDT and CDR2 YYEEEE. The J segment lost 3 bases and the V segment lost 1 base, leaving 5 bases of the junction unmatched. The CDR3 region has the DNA TGTGCCAGCAGCTTGCTCGGGGGACAGGGCTACAATGAGCAGTTCTTC. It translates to CASSLLGGQGYNEQFF.

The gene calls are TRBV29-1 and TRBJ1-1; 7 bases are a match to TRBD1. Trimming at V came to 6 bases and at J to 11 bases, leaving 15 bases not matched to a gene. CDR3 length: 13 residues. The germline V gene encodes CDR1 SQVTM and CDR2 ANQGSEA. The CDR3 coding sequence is TGCAGCGTCCAACTTAAGTACGGACAGGAGGCTTTCTTT. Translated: CSVQLKYGQEAFF.

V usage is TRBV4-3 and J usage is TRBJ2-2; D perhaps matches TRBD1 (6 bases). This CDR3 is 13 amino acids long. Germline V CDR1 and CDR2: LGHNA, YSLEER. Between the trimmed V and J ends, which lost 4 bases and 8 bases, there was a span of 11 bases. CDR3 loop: CASSPQGRGELFF. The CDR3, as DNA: TGCGCCAGCAGCCCACAGGGTAGGGGGGAGCTGTTTTTT.

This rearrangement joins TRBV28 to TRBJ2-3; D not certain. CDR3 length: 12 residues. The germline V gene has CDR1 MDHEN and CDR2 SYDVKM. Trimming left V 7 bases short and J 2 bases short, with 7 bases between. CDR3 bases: TGTGCCAGCACCCCTAACACAGATACGCAGTATTTT. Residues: CASTPNTDTQYF.

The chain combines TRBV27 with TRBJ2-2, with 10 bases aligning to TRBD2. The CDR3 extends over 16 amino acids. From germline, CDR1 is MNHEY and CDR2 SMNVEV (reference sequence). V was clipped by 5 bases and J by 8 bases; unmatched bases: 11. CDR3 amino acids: CASSPGLAALLGELFF. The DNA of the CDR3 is TGTGCCAGCAGTCCTGGACTAGCGGCCCTCTTAGGGGAGCTGTTTTTT.

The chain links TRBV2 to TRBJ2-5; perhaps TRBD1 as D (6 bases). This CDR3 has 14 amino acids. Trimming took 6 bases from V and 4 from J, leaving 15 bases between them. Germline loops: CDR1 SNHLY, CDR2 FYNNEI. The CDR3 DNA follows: TGTGCCAGCAGGTCAGGACTGGGGGCAGAGACCCAGTACTTC. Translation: CASRSGLGAETQYF.